The 32 T cell receptor beta chains in this list originate from one sample, sequenced in a study of blood T cell repertoires in COVID-19. Assay: immunoSEQ multiplex PCR; the TCRdb copy retains only in-frame clones and omits some. The sample contains around 70,000 clones, around 90% of which appear only once. Sequencing was performed on peripheral blood. These receptor sequences come from a human donor in a cohort sampled during active COVID-19.

The V and J genes are TRBV2 and TRBJ2-1, with TRBD1 as a possible D gene (6 bases). The ends were cut back, 3 bases at V and 9 bases at J, with 9 bases in the middle. CDR3 length: 12 residues. CDR1 is SNHLY, CDR2 FYNNEI, per germline. CDR3 loop: CASSELDSEQFF. CDR3 sequence (DNA): TGTGCCAGCAGTGAGTTGGACAGTGAGCAGTTCTTC.

This chain links TRBV19 with TRBJ2-5; 7 nucleotides match TRBD1. The CDR3 runs to 14 residues. Unmatched junction bases numbered 12, after V lost 9 bases and J lost 5 bases. Germline assignment: CDR1 LNHDA and CDR2 SQIVND (reference sequence). The CDR3 DNA reads TGTGCCAGCAGGGCGACAGGGAGCGTTGAGACCCAGTACTTC. It yields the protein CASRATGSVETQYF.

The chain combines TRBV6-5 with TRBJ1-4; 10 bases are shared with TRBD1. The CDR3 spans 15 residues. V dropped 6 bases and J dropped 8; count of bases not matched to a gene: 9. Germline V gene data show CDR1 as MNHEY and CDR2 as SVGAGI. The CDR3 DNA reads TGTGCCAGCAGCCTTGTGGGGACAGGGGTCGAAAAACTGTTTTTT. Protein product: CASSLVGTGVEKLFF.

The gene calls are TRBV6-6 and TRBJ2-1, with TRBD2 matching 12 bases. The CDR3 length is 15 residues. The junction had 7 bases not matched to a gene; V was cut back by 7 bases and J by 6 bases. Per germline, CDR1 MNHNY and CDR2 SVGAGI (reference sequence). The CDR3 sequence is CASKTSGRKVNEQFF. Written as DNA, the CDR3 is TGTGCCAGCAAAACTAGCGGGAGGAAGGTCAATGAGCAGTTCTTC.

The J gene is TRBJ1-1, the V gene TRBV4-3; D not certain. Trimming removed 1 base at V and 0 bases at J, with 9 bases between. Germline CDR1 LGHNA, CDR2 YSLEER. The CDR3 spans 15 residues. The CDR3 region is CASSQVFRLNTEAFF. CDR3 nucleotide sequence: TGCGCCAGCAGCCAAGTCTTCAGGTTGAACACTGAAGCTTTCTTT.

This clone was counted once. The rearrangement links TRBV19 to TRBJ2-7; 7 bases fit TRBD1. Germline loops: CDR1 LNHDA, CDR2 SQIVND (reference sequence). This CDR3 has 15 amino acids. V lost 5 bases, J lost 0 bases, and 7 bases stayed unmatched. The DNA of the CDR3 is TGTGCCAGTAGTGATGACAGGGCGCGCTCCTACGAGCAGTACTTC. Translating it yields CASSDDRARSYEQYF. Full variable domain (remainder filled in from reference TRBV19 and TRBJ2-7): DGGITQSPKYLFRKEGQNVTLSCEQNLNHDAMYWYRQDPGQGLRLIYYSQIVNDFQKGDIAEGYSVSREKKESFPLTVTSAQKNPTAFYLCASSDDRARSYEQYFGPGTRLTVT.

The chain joins TRBV23-1 to TRBJ1-5; the D is unclear. TRBV23-1 is flagged as an ORF with uncertain function. Deletions cut 0 bases from V and 2 bases from J, with 8 bases between. The CDR3 length is 15 residues. The CDR3 DNA sequence: TGCGCCAGCAGTCAATCCGGGAGGCGCAATCAGCCCCAGCATTTT. Protein: CASSQSGRRNQPQHF.

The chain is built from TRBV5-1 and TRBJ2-3; 14 bases map to TRBD2. The CDR3 is 17 residues long. Germline V gene data show CDR1 as SGHRS and CDR2 as YFSETQ. V lost 4 bases, J lost 4 bases, and 8 bases stayed unmatched. CDR3 coding DNA: TGCGCCAGCAGCCGACGGACTAGCGGGAGGAGCCCAGATACGCAGTATTTT. Protein sequence: CASSRRTSGRSPDTQYF.

The chain links TRBV3-1 (or the pseudogene TRBV3-2) to TRBJ1-2; D is unclear. V was shortened by 4 bases and J by 8 bases, with 14 bases between the two germline ends. CDR1 LGHDT and CDR2 YNNKEL come from the germline V gene (reference sequence). CDR3 size: 13 residues. CDR3 in amino acids: CASSPSIERGYTF. For the CDR3, the DNA is TGTGCCAGCAGCCCTTCCATCGAGCGGGGCTACACCTTC.

The chain carries TRBV3-1 (or the pseudogene TRBV3-2) and TRBJ2-1; D not certain. The germline V gene encodes CDR1 LGHDT and CDR2 YNNKEL (reference sequence). Trimming stripped 8 bases from V and 5 bases from J, with 10 bases between. The CDR3 loop spans 12 amino acids. The CDR3 sequence: CASERVDNEQFF. DNA for the CDR3: TGTGCCAGCGAACGGGTAGACAATGAGCAGTTCTTC.

The sample holds a few counts of this clone. V usage is TRBV9 and J usage is TRBJ2-7; 10 nucleotides align to TRBD2. This CDR3 comprises 14 residues. With V trimmed by 4 bases and J by 4 bases, 5 bases remained unmatched. Germline V gene sequence: CDR1 SGDLS, CDR2 YYNGEE. CDR3 coding DNA: TGTGCCAGCAGCCCCGAGCGGGGGGGGTACGAGCAGTACTTC. Protein product: CASSPERGGYEQYF.

The chain recombines TRBV2 with TRBJ2-5, with a weak D call TRBD2 (6 bases). The germline V gene encodes CDR1 SNHLY and CDR2 FYNNEI. The CDR3 is 14 amino acids. Trimming removed 7 bases from V and 1 base from J, with 13 bases in between. The CDR3 loop is CASTGLRLQETQYF. The CDR3 DNA reads TGTGCCAGCACCGGACTACGACTCCAAGAGACCCAGTACTTC.

The chain couples TRBV9 to TRBJ2-7; TRBD1 agrees at 7 bases. CDR1 is SGDLS, CDR2 YYNGEE, per germline. V lost 2 bases and J lost 7; bases outside the gene matches: 6. This CDR3 has 13 amino acids. CDR3 DNA sequence: TGTGCCAGCAGCGTGGCGTCCAGGGGGGAGCAGTACTTC. Its protein is CASSVASRGEQYF.

The chain links TRBV7-6 to TRBJ2-3; D perhaps matches TRBD1 (5 bases). Germline-derived CDR1 and CDR2 are SGHVS and FNYEAQ. The CDR3 is made up of 13 amino acids. The germline V and J ends were trimmed by 3 bases and 3 bases, with 7 bases remaining between them. CDR3 amino acids: CASSLQGTDTQYF. CDR3 DNA sequence: TGTGCCAGCAGCTTGCAGGGAACAGATACGCAGTATTTT.

The CDR3 reads CASSTHQGARNTEAFF. In DNA form, the CDR3 reads TGTGCCAGCAGTACCCACCAGGGGGCCAGAAACACTGAAGCTTTCTTT. This sequence joins TRBV6-6 and TRBJ1-1; 8 bases fit TRBD1. The germline gives CDR1 MNHNY, CDR2 SVGAGI (reference sequence). The length of the CDR3 is 16 residues. J gave up 2 bases and V 5 bases, and 10 bases lay outside the gene matches.

The J gene is TRBJ2-7, the V gene TRBV10-3; a weak D match, TRBD2 (7 bases). This CDR3 has 17 residues. V lost 0 bases and J 4 bases, leaving 19 bases between the germline ends. Germline V lookup: CDR1 ENHRY, CDR2 SYGVKD. The CDR3 here is CAISESGRRGGTYEQYF. CDR3 DNA sequence: TGTGCCATCAGTGAGTCGGGTAGAAGGGGGGGAACATACGAGCAGTACTTC.

The chain joins TRBV5-1 to TRBJ2-5; 13 bases are shared with TRBD2. V trimming: 5 bases; J trimming: 0 bases; junction bases outside the gene matches: 1. Germline V CDR1 and CDR2: SGHRS, YFSETQ. CDR3 size: 15 residues. The CDR3 bases are TGCGCCAGCAGGGGACTAGCGGGGTACCAAGAGACCCAGTACTTC. Translation gives CASRGLAGYQETQYF.

The J gene is TRBJ2-5, the V gene TRBV3-1 (or the pseudogene TRBV3-2); a possible D gene is TRBD1 (6 bases). The CDR3 loop spans 15 amino acids. CDR1 and CDR2 (germline): LGHDT, YNNKEL (reference sequence). Between the trimmed V and J ends, which lost 6 bases and 2 bases, there was a span of 16 bases. The CDR3, as DNA: TGTGCCAGCAGTTCTCCGGGACATATACAAGAGACCCAGTACTTC. Its protein is CASSSPGHIQETQYF.

This chain joins TRBV3-1 (or the pseudogene TRBV3-2) and TRBJ1-2, with TRBD1 matching 8 bases. CDR1 is LGHDT and CDR2 is YNNKEL in the germline V gene (reference sequence). Trimming cost V 8 bases and J 4 bases; bases outside gene matches: 15. This CDR3 contains 16 residues. The CDR3 region has the DNA TGTGCCAGCGTCTTTGGTGAGGACAGGGCGGTCTATGGCTACACCTTC. As protein: CASVFGEDRAVYGYTF.

The genes are TRBV14 and TRBJ2-1, with TRBD2 matching 10 bases. The V gene's germline CDR1 is SGHDN and CDR2 FVKESK. V dropped 3 bases and J dropped 12; count of bases not matched to a gene: 8. The CDR3 extends over 14 amino acids. The CDR3 here is CASSHESTSGAQFF. The CDR3, as DNA: TGTGCCAGCAGCCATGAGTCCACTAGCGGGGCGCAGTTCTTC.

This chain links TRBV7-9 with TRBJ2-6, with 7 positions matching TRBD2. With V trimmed by 4 bases and J by 0 bases, 9 bases remained unmatched. CDR3 length: 18 residues. Germline lookup yields CDR1 SEHNR and CDR2 FQNEAQ (reference sequence). The CDR3: CASSSVAGAISGANVLTF. The DNA for the CDR3 is TGTGCCAGCAGCTCAGTCGCGGGAGCAATCTCTGGGGCCAACGTCCTGACTTTC.

The chain has TRBV19 and TRBJ2-5; no clear D. Germline CDR1 LNHDA, CDR2 SQIVND (reference sequence). There are 13 residues in the CDR3. Trimming removed 4 bases at V and 1 base at J, with 7 bases between. The CDR3: CASSRDSQETQYF. In DNA, the CDR3 is TGTGCCAGTAGTAGAGACTCCCAAGAGACCCAGTACTTC.

The CDR3 nucleotides read TGTGCCAGCAGCGTGCGGGGGTCTGGAAACACCATATATTTT. Amino acid sequence: CASSVRGSGNTIYF. The chain is built from TRBV5-6 and TRBJ1-3; a possible D gene is TRBD1 (5 bases). The V end lost 4 bases, the J end lost 1 base, and 9 bases lay between the germline ends. There are 14 residues in the CDR3. Per the germline V gene, CDR1 is SGHDT and CDR2 is YYEEEE.

This rearrangement joins TRBV20-1 to TRBJ2-4, with TRBD2 as a possible D gene (7 bases). V was cut by 5 bases and J by 6 bases, with 8 bases left in between. Germline V gene data show CDR1 as DFQATT and CDR2 as SNEGSKA (reference sequence). The CDR3 has 11 amino acids. The CDR3: CSAAGANIQYF. Written as DNA, the CDR3 is TGCAGTGCTGCGGGGGCAAACATTCAGTACTTC.

The chain uses TRBV24-1 and TRBJ2-3; the match to TRBD1 covers 12 bases. The CDR3 runs 13 residues. Germline V gives CDR1 KGHDR, CDR2 SFDVKD. The CDR3 DNA follows: TGTGCAACCGGGACAGGGGGCCCAGATACGCAGTATTTT. Residues: CATGTGGPDTQYF.

The CDR3 loop is CASSPRGSGRGEETQYF. DNA for the CDR3: TGTGCCAGTAGCCCAAGGGGGAGCGGGAGGGGAGAAGAGACCCAGTACTTC. The chain carries TRBV19 and TRBJ2-5; 10 bases match TRBD2. CDR1 is LNHDA and CDR2 is SQIVND in the germline V gene (reference sequence). J was trimmed by 3 bases and V by 6 bases; bases with no gene match: 13. The CDR3 loop spans 17 amino acids.

This chain links TRBV7-3 with TRBJ2-1, with TRBD1 matching 9 bases. V lost 4 bases, J lost 10 bases, and 8 bases stayed unmatched. The germline V gene encodes CDR1 SGHTA and CDR2 FQGTGA. This CDR3 is built from 14 residues. CDR3 DNA: TGTGCCAGCAGCTCATGGACAGGGGTGCGCGAGCAGTTCTTC. Translated: CASSSWTGVREQFF. The full variable domain, its missing parts supplied by reference TRBV7-3 and TRBJ2-1, is GAGVSQTPSNKVTEKGKYVELRCDPISGHTALYWYRQSLGQGPEFLIYFQGTGAADDSGLPNDRFFAVRPEGSVSTLKIQRTERGDSAVYLCASSSWTGVREQFFGPGTRLTVL.

The chain links TRBV21-1 to TRBJ1-6; the table's D call, TRBD1, was not checked against the DNA. TRBV21-1 is given as a pseudogene. The CDR3 sequence is 15 residues long. CDR3 amino acids: CASRRLQGRNSPLHF. The DNA for the CDR3 is TGTGCCAGCAGAAGACTACAGGGTCGGAATTCACCCCTCCACTTT.

The rearrangement joins TRBV11-2 to TRBJ2-5, with D possibly matching TRBD2 (6 bases). This CDR3 is 12 amino acids long. Per germline, CDR1 SGHAT and CDR2 FQNNGV. Trimming left V 5 bases short and J 4 bases short, with 8 bases between. CDR3 in DNA: TGTGCCAGCAGCGTTAGCGGAGAGACCCAGTACTTC. Protein sequence: CASSVSGETQYF.

V gene TRBV7-2 combines with J gene TRBJ2-7; TRBD2 aligns across 8 bases. V gave up 0 bases and J gave up 4 bases; unmatched junction bases: 5. CDR3 length: 15 amino acids. Germline CDR1 and CDR2: SGHTA and FQGNSA. CDR3 nucleotides: TGTGCCAGCAGCTTAGCGTCCGCGGGGGGTTACGAGCAGTACTTC. Protein: CASSLASAGGYEQYF.

V gene TRBV30 combines with J gene TRBJ2-5, with TRBD1 as a possible D gene (5 bases). With 3 bases removed from V and 5 bases from J, the gap between germline ends came to 13 bases. This CDR3 is built from 13 residues. The germline V gene has CDR1 GTSNPN and CDR2 SVGIG (reference sequence). In nucleotides, the CDR3 is TGTGCCTGGAGGCTGCAGGGTGGGGAGACCCAGTACTTC. Amino acids: CAWRLQGGETQYF.

The chain has TRBV7-9 and TRBJ2-3; 8 nucleotides line up with TRBD1. The CDR3 is made up of 17 amino acids. Trimming at V came to 6 bases and at J to 2 bases, leaving 13 bases not matched to a gene. Germline CDR1 is SEHNR and CDR2 is FQNEAQ (reference sequence). CDR3 bases: TGTGCCAGCAGTACCGAGAGGGGACAGGAAGACACAGATACGCAGTATTTT. Translation: CASSTERGQEDTDTQYF.